This TCR beta chain was observed in a study of blood T cell repertoires in COVID-19. Study-level background: Sites across the United States, Italy and Spain contributed samples from acute and convalescent COVID-19. The analysed material was cDNA or gDNA that came from T cells, B-cell-depleted T cells, or PBMCs.

Those enrolled in Seattle joined during active infection and were followed longitudinally afterward. Germline V gene lookup returns CDR1 SQVTM and CDR2 ANQGSEA. V was cut by 0 bases and J by 8 bases, with 10 bases left in between. The length of the CDR3 is 12 residues. In the authors' methods: Estimated nucleated cell counts came from reference gene primer amplification. Some clones are missing from TCRdb's copy, which holds only in-frame ones; the method was immunoSEQ multiplex PCR. V and J calls and clone size are those listed in that table; D and trimming were worked out from the DNA. The data contain roughly 380,000 clones, around nine tenths of them singletons.

The rearrangement joins TRBV29-1 to TRBJ1-2; D remains ambiguous. This TCR derives from a woman aged 55-70 years with COVID-19, enrolled during active disease. What was sequenced was peripheral blood. CDR3 amino acids: CSVEDLSEGYTF. The CDR3 DNA follows: TGCAGCGTTGAAGATCTGTCCGAGGGCTACACCTTC.